Below are 6 T cell receptor beta chains sequenced from a single sample in a study of blood T cell repertoires in COVID-19. Sequencing used immunoSEQ multiplex PCR; TCRdb keeps in-frame clones, though not all of them. The sample contains about 220,000 clones, approximately 81% of which appear only once. The sequenced sample consisted of peripheral blood. The receptors were sampled from a man aged 25-40 years with active or convalescent COVID-19.

The V gene is TRBV7-2, the J gene TRBJ2-7, with TRBD2 as a possible D gene (5 bases). V shed 4 bases and J shed 3 bases, with 19 bases lying between them. This CDR3 contains 16 residues. CDR1 is SGHTA, CDR2 FQGNSA, per germline. CDR3 sequence (DNA): TGTGCCAGCAGCTATTCCTCGGTGGGAGTAATCTACGAGCAGTACTTC. It specifies CASSYSSVGVIYEQYF.

This rearrangement joins TRBV28 to TRBJ1-3; the D gene is possibly TRBD1 (5 bases). CDR1 and CDR2 from the germline V gene are MDHEN and SYDVKM. The ends were cut back, 6 bases at V and 0 bases at J, with 21 bases in the middle. The CDR3 extends over 18 amino acids. CDR3 amino acids: CASSNGNYRRSSGNTIYF. DNA of the CDR3: TGTGCCAGCAGCAATGGGAACTACAGGAGAAGCTCTGGAAACACCATATATTTT. Full variable domain (missing parts from reference TRBV28 and TRBJ1-3): DVKVTQSSRYLVKRTGEKVFLECVQDMDHENMFWYRQDPGLGLRLIYFSYDVKMKEKGDIPEGYSVSREKKERFSLILESASTNQTSMYLCASSNGNYRRSSGNTIYFGEGSWLTVV.

The rearrangement uses TRBV19 and TRBJ1-1; maybe TRBD1 (5 bases). V was pared by 5 bases and J by 6 bases, with 22 bases between. The CDR3 runs 16 residues. Germline assignment: CDR1 LNHDA and CDR2 SQIVND (reference sequence). The CDR3 sequence is CASSSTPGLKRAEAFF. The CDR3 bases are TGTGCCAGTAGTTCAACCCCGGGACTTAAGAGGGCTGAAGCTTTCTTT.

V usage is TRBV14 and J usage is TRBJ1-2, with 9 bases aligning to TRBD1. Trimming cost V 5 bases and J 7 bases; bases outside gene matches: 11. Germline lookup yields CDR1 SGHDN and CDR2 FVKESK. This CDR3 contains 15 residues. For the CDR3, the DNA is TGTGCCAGCAGCAAAACAGGGGGCCATCGTGGTGGCTACACCTTC. Residues: CASSKTGGHRGGYTF.

V usage is TRBV4-1 and J usage is TRBJ2-3, with a tentative D call TRBD2 (6 bases). V dropped 1 base and J dropped 5 bases, with 16 bases sitting between them. CDR1 and CDR2 (germline): MGHRA, YSYEKL. The CDR3 loop spans 16 amino acids. This CDR3 reads CASSQVLRDRIDTQYF. The CDR3 DNA reads TGCGCCAGCAGCCAAGTTCTGCGGGACCGAATAGATACGCAGTATTTT.

This chain uses TRBV4-3 with TRBJ1-6, with 8 bases matching TRBD1. The CDR3 is made up of 14 amino acids. In germline, CDR1 is LGHNA, CDR2 YSLEER. V lost 4 bases and J lost 10; bases outside the gene matches: 6. The CDR3 loop reads CASSLRTGQSPLHF. The CDR3, as DNA: TGCGCCAGCAGCCTCCGGACAGGGCAATCACCCCTCCACTTT.